These 5 T cell receptor beta chains originate from one sample sequenced in a study of shared clonotypes between healthy human individuals. Measured with immunoSEQ multiplex PCR; TCRdb has only the in-frame clones, and not every one. This sample has millions of clones; roughly 91% occur once, and the top ten carry roughly 1.8%. Positive CCR7 selection of CD45RO-negative cells yielded the naive CD8 cells, and terminally differentiated effector memory CD45RA+ cells were excluded. The sequencing input was naive CD8+ T cells from PBMCs. The receptor source for this set is a man between 18 and 29 years old in good health. Some clones in this sample may be carry-over from other donors' samples.

To note about this clone: Other nucleotide sequences from this sample produce the same CDR3. The J gene is TRBJ2-3, the V gene TRBV10-3; D is unclear. The CDR3 loop spans 14 amino acids. V was shortened by 0 bases and J by 0 bases, with 4 bases between the two germline ends. Germline-derived CDR1 and CDR2 are ENHRY and SYGVKD. The CDR3 is CAISESGSTDTQYF. DNA of the CDR3: TGTGCCATCAGTGAGTCGGGGAGCACAGATACGCAGTATTTT.

This clone showed up just once. The V call is TRBV11-2, the J call TRBJ2-1; 9 nucleotides align to TRBD2. This CDR3 has 16 amino acids. J gave up 4 bases and V 1 base, and 5 bases lay outside the gene matches. Per germline, CDR1 SGHAT and CDR2 FQNNGV. The CDR3 sequence: CASSLGAGGGYNEQFF. In DNA form, the CDR3 reads TGTGCCAGCAGCTTAGGTGCGGGAGGGGGGTACAATGAGCAGTTCTTC.

This chain uses TRBV7-9 with TRBJ1-4, with D perhaps TRBD1 (5 bases). This CDR3 has 15 amino acids. V lost 5 bases to trimming and J lost 8 bases, with 18 bases between them. CDR1 is SEHNR, CDR2 FQNEAQ, per germline (reference sequence). Here the CDR3 reads CASSPEREGWEKLFF. The CDR3 DNA reads as TGTGCCAGCAGCCCGGAGAGAGAGGGGTGGGAAAAACTGTTTTTT.

The rearrangement links TRBV29-1 to TRBJ2-1; D perhaps matches TRBD1 (6 bases). Trimming left V 5 bases short and J 9 bases short, with 23 bases between. This CDR3 spans 15 amino acids. Germline CDR1 and CDR2: SQVTM and ANQGSEA. CDR3 loop: CSVWLKEAGDTEQFF. The CDR3, as DNA: TGCAGCGTTTGGCTAAAAGAGGCAGGGGATACTGAGCAGTTCTTC.

This clone has only one observation. The genes are TRBV5-4 and TRBJ2-7; D uncertain. Germline CDR1 and CDR2: SGHNT and YYREEE (reference sequence). Trimming pared 6 bases from V and 0 bases from J, leaving 7 bases between. This CDR3 is 12 amino acids long. Here the CDR3 DNA reads TGTGCCAGCACCGACGACTCCTACGAGCAGTACTTC. Translated, it gives CASTDDSYEQYF.